This T cell receptor (beta chain) originates from a study of a mutant IDH1 vaccine in newly diagnosed glioma. The study, taken as a whole, reports: Shifts in the top peripheral T cell clonotypes seemed unrelated to pseudoprogression.

The time point is: week 11, during vaccination. The vaccine gave 300 ug of a 20-mer mutant IDH1 peptide subcutaneously per dose. Measured with immunoSEQ multiplex PCR; TCRdb has only the in-frame clones, and not every one. Of about 110,000 clones listed, 85% to 90% were seen once; the top ten hold around 0.61%. From germline, CDR1 is MNHEY and CDR2 SMNVEV (reference sequence). CDR3 length: 14 residues. V was cut by 5 bases and J by 2 bases, with 10 bases left in between. In regard to this clone: Its antigen is unknown.

This sequence joins TRBV27 and TRBJ2-1, with D unresolved. The sequencing used PBMCs, collected from a glioma patient whose treatment included an IDH1 peptide vaccine. This receptor was obtained from a woman aged 45 to 65 with glioma. The chain's CDR3 is CASSRLGPYNEQFF. For the CDR3, the DNA is TGTGCCAGCAGTCGACTCGGGCCCTACAATGAGCAGTTCTTC.